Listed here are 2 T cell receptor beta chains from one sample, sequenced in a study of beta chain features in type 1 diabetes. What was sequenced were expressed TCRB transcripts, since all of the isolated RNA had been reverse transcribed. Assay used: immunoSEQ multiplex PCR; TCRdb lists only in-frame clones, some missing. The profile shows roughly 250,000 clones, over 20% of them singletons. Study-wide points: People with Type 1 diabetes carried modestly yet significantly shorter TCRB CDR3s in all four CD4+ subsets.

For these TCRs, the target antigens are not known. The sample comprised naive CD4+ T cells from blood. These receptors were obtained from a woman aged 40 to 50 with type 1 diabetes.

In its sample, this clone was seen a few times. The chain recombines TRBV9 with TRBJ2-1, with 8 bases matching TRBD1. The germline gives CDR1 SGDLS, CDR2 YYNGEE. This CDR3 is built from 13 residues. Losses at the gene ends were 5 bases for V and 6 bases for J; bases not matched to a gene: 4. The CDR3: CASSTTGGNEQFF. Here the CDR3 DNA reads TGTGCCAGCAGTACCACAGGGGGCAATGAGCAGTTCTTC. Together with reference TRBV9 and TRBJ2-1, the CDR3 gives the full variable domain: DSGVTQTPKHLITATGQRVTLRCSPRSGDLSVYWYQQSLDQGLQFLIQYYNGEERAKGNILERFSAQQFPDLHSELNLSSLELGDSALYFCASSTTGGNEQFFGPGTRLTVL.

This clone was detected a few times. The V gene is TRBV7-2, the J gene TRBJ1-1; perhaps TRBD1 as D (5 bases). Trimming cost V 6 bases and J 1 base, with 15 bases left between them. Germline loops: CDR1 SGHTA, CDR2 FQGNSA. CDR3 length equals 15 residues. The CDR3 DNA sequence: TGTGCCAGCAGTTCACCCGACAGACAGAACACTGAAGCTTTCTTT. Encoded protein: CASSSPDRQNTEAFF.